Listed below are T cell receptor beta chains from one sample, sequenced in a study of T cells in Graves' hyperthyroidism and ophthalmopathy. TCRdb independently ran MiXCR on the multiplex PCR reads; one entry per CDR3 protein. Here the sample spans about 640,000 distinct CDR3 sequences, less than 25% being singletons. The sequenced material came from blood. The receptors derive from a man aged 25-45 years with Graves' ophthalmopathy. The CDR3 runs from the conserved cysteine through the conserved F or W. The D gene is left open where the match is weak. Only some rows state a clone size, as once, few, many or a class for expanded clones.

V	D	J	size	CDR3	DNA
TRBV6-2/TRBV6-3	TRBD2	TRBJ2-1	NA	CASSYSMALSSGRYNEQFF	TGTGCCAGCAGTTACTCCATGGCCCTCTCGAGCGGGAGGTACAATGAGCAGTTCTTC
TRBV28	TRBD2	TRBJ2-7	few	CASSLGGGGTSGSYEQYF	TGTGCCAGCAGTTTGGGGGGGGGCGGGACTAGCGGGAGCTACGAGCAGTACTTC
TRBV5-1	TRBD1	TRBJ2-7	NA	CASSLGGQGGHEQYF	TGCGCCAGCAGCTTGGGCGGACAGGGTGGCCACGAGCAGTACTTC
TRBV20-1	TRBD2	TRBJ2-7	many	CSAIAGVYEQYF	TGCAGTGCAATAGCGGGAGTCTACGAGCAGTACTTC
TRBV14	TRBD1	TRBJ1-2	NA	CASSQDRQGAGYGYTF	TGTGCCAGCAGCCAAGACAGACAGGGGGCGGGTTATGGCTACACCTTC
TRBV2	TRBD1	TRBJ1-5	NA	CASSEWDRVNQPQHF	TGTGCCAGCAGTGAATGGGACAGGGTCAATCAGCCCCAGCATTTT
TRBV30	NA	TRBJ1-6	NA	CAWSIQSSPLHF	TGTGCCTGGAGTATCCAGAGTTCACCCCTCCACTTT
TRBV29-1	TRBD2	TRBJ2-1	NA	CSADGGNGYNEQFF	TGCAGCGCCGACGGGGGGAATGGCTACAATGAGCAGTTCTTC
TRBV10-3	NA	TRBJ2-7	many	CAINRGAAYEQYF	TGTGCCATCAATCGGGGGGCGGCCTACGAGCAGTACTTC
TRBV6-2/TRBV6-3	NA	TRBJ1-1	few	CASSYPWPEAFF	TGTGCCAGCAGTTACCCGTGGCCTGAAGCTTTCTTT
TRBV6-1	TRBD2	TRBJ2-1	many	CASSQLAHPGYEQFF	TGTGCCAGCAGTCAACTAGCGCATCCGGGTTATGAGCAGTTCTTC
TRBV28	NA	TRBJ2-7	few	CASSLKQGGYEQYF	TGTGCCAGCAGTTTGAAACAGGGTGGGTACGAGCAGTACTTC
TRBV10-2	NA	TRBJ1-1	NA	CASSLDYMNTEAFF	TGCGCCAGCAGTCTTGACTATATGAACACTGAAGCTTTCTTT
TRBV4-1	TRBD1	TRBJ2-7	NA	CASSQVGTGGPEQYF	TGCGCCAGCAGCCAAGTGGGGACAGGGGGCCCCGAGCAGTACTTC
TRBV6-1	TRBD2	TRBJ2-7	many	CASSGLGGRSYEQYF	TGTGCCAGCAGTGGGCTGGGAGGGAGGTCCTACGAGCAGTACTTC
TRBV28	TRBD1	TRBJ1-2	many	CASNHRDRPNYGYTF	TGTGCCTCAAACCACCGGGACAGGCCAAACTATGGCTACACCTTC
TRBV6-1	TRBD1	TRBJ1-3	NA	CASHRGHGNTIYF	TGTGCCTCCCACAGGGGGCATGGAAACACCATATATTTT
TRBV6-8	NA	TRBJ1-3	NA	CASSSTVGGNTIYF	TGTGCCAGCAGTTCGACAGTAGGAGGAAACACCATATATTTT
TRBV30	NA	TRBJ1-1	many	CAWSAQQNTEAFF	TGTGCCTGGAGTGCACAGCAGAACACTGAAGCTTTCTTT
TRBV28	TRBD2	TRBJ2-1	many	CASSPLATSGNDNEQFF	TGTGCCAGCAGCCCTCTTGCGACTAGCGGGAACGACAATGAGCAGTTCTTC
TRBV24-1	TRBD1	TRBJ1-1	NA	CATSDNRGLEAFF	TGTGCCACCAGTGATAACAGGGGTCTAGAAGCTTTCTTT
TRBV5-1	TRBD1	TRBJ1-1	few	CASSFMTGETVNTEAFF	TGCGCCAGCAGCTTCATGACAGGGGAGACGGTCAACACTGAAGCTTTCTTT
TRBV11-2	TRBD1	TRBJ1-2	NA	CASSLLGGTGPNYGYTF	TGTGCCAGCAGCTTACTGGGGGGGACAGGGCCTAACTATGGCTACACCTTC
TRBV20-1	NA	TRBJ1-1	many	CSARSTGVNTEAFF	TGCAGTGCTAGATCGACAGGCGTGAACACTGAAGCTTTCTTT
TRBV30	TRBD2	TRBJ2-1	many	CAWSGSGRAHNEQFF	TGTGCCTGGAGTGGTAGCGGGAGGGCCCACAATGAGCAGTTCTTC
TRBV30	NA	TRBJ1-1	many	CAWSWAPGGTEAFF	TGTGCCTGGAGCTGGGCCCCGGGCGGGACTGAAGCTTTCTTT
TRBV27	NA	TRBJ1-1	few	CATLGGAEQAFF	TGTGCCACCTTAGGAGGGGCCGAACAAGCTTTCTTT
TRBV5-1	NA	TRBJ2-1	many	CASTPGVLSSYNEQFF	TGCGCCAGCACCCCGGGGGTCCTGAGCTCCTACAATGAGCAGTTCTTC
TRBV14	TRBD2	TRBJ2-5	many	CASSPPGLVSETQYF	TGTGCCAGCAGCCCGCCGGGACTAGTTTCCGAGACCCAGTACTTC
TRBV7-9	NA	TRBJ2-7	few	CASSLGREPYEQYF	TGTGCCAGCAGCTTAGGGCGGGAACCCTACGAGCAGTACTTC
TRBV20-1	NA	TRBJ2-5	many	CSARGKRETQYF	TGCAGTGCTAGAGGAAAGAGAGAGACCCAGTACTTC
TRBV29-1	TRBD1	TRBJ1-2	few	CSVGGQGYGYTF	TGCAGCGTTGGTGGACAGGGCTATGGCTACACCTTC
TRBV6-1	NA	TRBJ1-1	many	CASSPDTWNTEAFF	TGTGCCAGCAGCCCGGACACCTGGAACACTGAAGCTTTCTTT
TRBV7-9	NA	TRBJ2-1	few	CASSSTGSLYNEQFF	TGTGCCAGCAGCTCGACCGGGAGCCTATACAATGAGCAGTTCTTC
TRBV5-6	TRBD2	TRBJ2-3	once	CASNEKGLAGVDTQYF	TGTGCCAGCAACGAGAAGGGACTAGCGGGAGTGGATACGCAGTATTTT
TRBV10-3	NA	TRBJ2-4	NA	CAIGGATKNIQYF	TGTGCCATCGGGGGGGCGACCAAAAACATTCAGTACTTC
TRBV4-2	NA	TRBJ1-2	few	CASSQESIQGEGYTF	TGTGCCAGCAGCCAAGAGTCGATACAGGGTGAAGGCTACACCTTC
TRBV6-1	NA	TRBJ1-5	NA	CASTARGRGDQPQHF	TGTGCCAGCACAGCTCGCGGAAGGGGGGATCAGCCCCAGCATTTT
TRBV6-5	TRBD1	TRBJ2-5	NA	CASSYSAGGLQETQYF	TGTGCCAGCAGTTACTCGGCAGGGGGCCTACAAGAGACCCAGTACTTC
TRBV11-2	TRBD2	TRBJ2-4	many	CASSLEGLAGGWNSDIQYF	TGTGCCAGCAGCTTGGAGGGACTAGCGGGAGGGTGGAACTCGGACATTCAGTACTTC
TRBV6-1	NA	TRBJ1-4	few	CASSEGAGPGEKLFF	TGTGCCAGCAGTGAAGGGGCGGGCCCCGGGGAAAAACTGTTTTTT
TRBV9	TRBD1	TRBJ2-2	NA	CASSPTSRGLNTGELFF	TGTGCCAGCAGCCCGACCTCCAGGGGGCTGAACACCGGGGAGCTGTTTTTT
TRBV3-1	TRBD2	TRBJ2-2	NA	CASSPGGIGGELFF	TGTGCCAGCAGCCCGGGAGGGATCGGCGGGGAGCTGTTTTTT
TRBV11-2	NA	TRBJ2-1	few	CASSVSRGNEQFF	TGTGCCAGCAGCGTGTCCCGGGGGAATGAGCAGTTCTTC
TRBV6-1	TRBD1	TRBJ2-7	many	CALYRDRGPYEQYF	TGTGCCCTATACCGGGACAGGGGGCCCTACGAGCAGTACTTC
TRBV3-1	NA	TRBJ2-1	NA	CASSQVTSYDAGEQFF	TGTGCCAGCAGCCAAGTAACGTCCTACGATGCGGGTGAGCAGTTCTTC
TRBV10-3	NA	TRBJ1-1	many	CAISSGDTRTEAFF	TGTGCCATCAGTTCAGGGGATACGAGAACTGAAGCTTTCTTT
TRBV25-1	TRBD1	TRBJ1-4	NA	CASSPWGTGEKLFF	TGTGCCAGCAGTCCCTGGGGGACAGGGGAAAAACTGTTTTTT
TRBV20-1	TRBD2	TRBJ2-7	many	CSASGTSGSSYEQYF	TGCAGTGCTTCTGGGACTAGCGGTAGCTCCTACGAGCAGTACTTC